The present T cell receptor (beta chain) was sequenced within a study of T-cell reconstitution after alpha-beta-depleted transplantation in children. For TCRbeta, the library was prepared with unique molecular identifiers. TCRdb re-called the PCR reads with MiXCR, one entry per CDR3 protein. The sample has about 340,000 distinct CDR3 sequences, around a tenth seen once. This clonotype was seen repeatedly, ten times or more. The CDR3 covers 15 residues. J was trimmed by 2 bases and V by 4 bases; bases with no gene match: 5. CDR1 is SGHRS, CDR2 YFSETQ, per germline. Sequences were derived from PBMCs from the stem cell graft donor, sampled from the stem cell graft. This TCR was recovered from a human donor who donated a stem cell graft to a child with acute lymphoblastic leukemia. This sequence joins TRBV5-1 and TRBJ2-7; 11 nucleotides line up with TRBD1. The CDR3 is CASSPGDRGTYEQYF. CDR3 nucleotide sequence: TGCGCCAGCAGCCCGGGGGACAGGGGGACCTACGAGCAGTACTTC.